This entry lists 24 T cell receptor beta chains sequenced from one sample in a study of control samples from healthy donors and cancer patients. Sequencing used immunoSEQ multiplex PCR; TCRdb keeps in-frame clones, though not all of them. Of about 95,000 clones listed, about 82% were seen once; the top ten hold approximately 20%. Source material: blood. These receptors all stem from a young man in good health.

V usage is TRBV4-1 and J usage is TRBJ2-1; maybe TRBD2 (5 bases). Germline V CDR1 and CDR2: MGHRA, YSYEKL. CDR3 length equals 15 residues. Between the trimmed V and J ends, which lost 2 bases and 5 bases, there was a span of 13 bases. The CDR3 sequence: CASSQLGGGHNEQFF. Here the CDR3 DNA reads TGCGCCAGCAGCCAACTCGGAGGAGGTCACAATGAGCAGTTCTTC.

This sequence joins TRBV5-6 and TRBJ1-5, with 8 bases matching TRBD1. Looked up from germline, CDR1 is SGHDT and CDR2 is YYEEEE. Trimming removed 4 bases from V and 0 bases from J; junction bases left unmatched: 6. The CDR3 runs to 16 residues. CDR3 sequence reads: CASSGGTGYSNQPQHF. Here the CDR3 DNA reads TGTGCCAGCAGCGGCGGGACAGGATATAGCAATCAGCCCCAGCATTTT.

The chain recombines TRBV15 with TRBJ2-7, with 7 bases fitting TRBD1. The V gene end was trimmed by 5 bases and the J gene end by 0 bases; junction bases not matched to a gene: 7. The V gene's germline CDR1 is LNHNV and CDR2 YYDKDF (reference sequence). The CDR3 loop spans 15 amino acids. The CDR3 reads CATSGTDRASYEQYF. In DNA form, the CDR3 reads TGTGCCACCAGCGGAACCGACAGGGCCTCCTACGAGCAGTACTTC.

This chain joins TRBV5-4 and TRBJ1-6; 8 bases line up with TRBD1. This CDR3 contains 14 residues. Germline lookup yields CDR1 SGHNT and CDR2 YYREEE (reference sequence). The V gene end was trimmed by 4 bases and the J gene end by 11 bases; junction bases not matched to a gene: 8. CDR3 nucleotide sequence: TGTGCCAGCAGCCTCGGACAGGGTACGACACCCCTCCACTTT. As protein: CASSLGQGTTPLHF.

The V call is TRBV28, the J call TRBJ1-6, with 9 bases matching TRBD1. The germline gives CDR1 MDHEN, CDR2 SYDVKM. CDR3 length: 15 amino acids. After removal of 7 bases from V and 8 bases from J, the junction contained 9 bases not matched to a gene. This chain's CDR3 is CASKYYRTGDSPLHF. The DNA of the CDR3 is TGTGCCAGCAAATATTACCGGACAGGGGATTCACCCCTCCACTTT.

This clone was seen a single time. CDR3 sequence: CASSPSGTTEAFF. The CDR3 DNA reads TGCGCCAGCAGCCCCAGCGGGACCACTGAAGCTTTCTTT. The rearrangement links TRBV4-1 to TRBJ1-1; D is possibly TRBD1 (5 bases). Deletions cut 4 bases from V and 4 bases from J, with 10 bases between. Germline CDR1 MGHRA, CDR2 YSYEKL. The length of the CDR3 is 13 residues.

The V call is TRBV12-3 or TRBV12-4, the J call TRBJ2-3; D is possibly TRBD2 (5 bases). The germline V and J ends were trimmed by 6 bases and 8 bases, with 15 bases remaining between them. This CDR3 spans 13 amino acids. CDR3 nucleotide sequence: TGTGCCAGCAGCAAGGGAGTGGCTGGTACGCAGTATTTT. Translation: CASSKGVAGTQYF.

This clone showed up just a few times. The V gene is TRBV2, the J gene TRBJ1-3; D is perhaps TRBD1 (6 bases). CDR3 length: 17 residues. Germline V gene lookup returns CDR1 SNHLY and CDR2 FYNNEI. V dropped 4 bases and J dropped 0 bases, with 16 bases sitting between them. CDR3 nucleotides: TGTGCCAGCAGTGTGAGGGGGGCCCCTATCTCTGGAAACACCATATATTTT. The encoded protein is CASSVRGAPISGNTIYF.

A single count supports this clone. V and J are TRBV28 and TRBJ1-1; D gene uncertain. V was clipped by 4 bases and J by 2 bases, with 2 bases between them. Per the germline V gene, CDR1 is MDHEN and CDR2 is SYDVKM. The CDR3 contains 11 residues. CDR3 protein: CASSSNTEAFF. The CDR3 bases are TGTGCCAGCAGTTCAAACACTGAAGCTTTCTTT.

CDR3: CSVVKGGSTEAFF. The CDR3 DNA is TGCAGCGTCGTCAAGGGGGGGAGCACTGAAGCTTTCTTT. The chain carries TRBV29-1 and TRBJ1-1, with a possible D match to TRBD1 (6 bases). Germline CDR1 and CDR2: SQVTM and ANQGSEA. The V end was cut by 6 bases, the J end by 4 bases, with 15 bases between. The CDR3 spans 13 residues.

The chain has TRBV6-5 and TRBJ1-6; 7 bases align to TRBD1. Germline V gene sequence: CDR1 MNHEY, CDR2 SVGAGI. The junction had 4 bases not matched to a gene; V was cut back by 6 bases and J by 5 bases. CDR3 length: 14 residues. CDR3 nucleotide sequence: TGTGCCAGCAGGGGACAGTCGAATAATTCACCCCTCCACTTT. It yields the protein CASRGQSNNSPLHF.

The chain links TRBV18 to TRBJ1-2; D not certain. CDR1 and CDR2 (germline): KGHSH, LQKENI. CDR3 length equals 15 residues. The V and J ends lost 0 bases and 4 bases respectively, with 12 bases between them. CDR3 bases: TGTGCCAGCTCACCACCGGACGGAGGGTTCTATGGCTACACCTTC. Protein sequence: CASSPPDGGFYGYTF.

The chain employs TRBV13 and TRBJ1-1; maybe TRBD1 (5 bases). Trimming took off 8 bases at V and 4 bases at J, with 11 bases between the two ends. The CDR3 is made up of 12 amino acids. From germline, CDR1 is PRHDT and CDR2 FYEKMQ (reference sequence). The CDR3 sequence: CASQGLGTEAFF. CDR3 nucleotides: TGTGCCAGCCAGGGTCTCGGCACTGAAGCTTTCTTT. The full variable domain, with the rest looked up from reference TRBV13 and TRBJ1-1, is AAGVIQSPRHLIKEKRETATLKCYPIPRHDTVYWYQQGPGQDPQFLISFYEKMQSDKGSIPDRFSAQQFSDYHSELNMSSLELGDSALYFCASQGLGTEAFFGQGTRLTVV.

The chain uses TRBV12-5 and TRBJ2-3; maybe TRBD2 (7 bases). The ends were cut back, 4 bases at V and 4 bases at J, with 15 bases in the middle. The CDR3 is made up of 15 amino acids. Germline V gene data show CDR1 as LGHNT and CDR2 as FRNRAP. In DNA form, the CDR3 reads TGTGCTAGTGGTTCTCGGAGGGGGGGGGCAGATACGCAGTATTTT. Translation: CASGSRRGGADTQYF.

The genes are TRBV5-1 and TRBJ1-4; D possibly corresponds to TRBD1 (6 bases). This CDR3 spans 16 amino acids. V was pared by 3 bases and J by 0 bases, with 12 bases between. Germline CDR1 is SGHRS and CDR2 is YFSETQ. The CDR3 spells CASSWGAVPTNEKLFF. In nucleotides, the CDR3 is TGCGCCAGCAGCTGGGGGGCAGTCCCAACTAATGAAAAACTGTTTTTT.

The chain employs TRBV2 and TRBJ1-4; TRBD1 agrees at 9 bases. Germline V gene sequence: CDR1 SNHLY, CDR2 FYNNEI. The CDR3 has 13 residues. V was pared by 8 bases and J by 8 bases, with 6 bases of the junction left unmatched. CDR3 protein: CASHRGREEKLFF. CDR3 bases: TGTGCCAGCCACAGGGGGCGGGAAGAAAAACTGTTTTTT. Full variable domain (outside the CDR3, taken from reference TRBV2 and TRBJ1-4): EPEVTQTPSHQVTQMGQEVILRCVPISNHLYFYWYRQILGQKVEFLVSFYNNEISEKSEIFDDQFSVERPDGSNFTLKIRSTKLEDSAMYFCASHRGREEKLFFGSGTQLSVL.

V and J are TRBV3-1 (or the pseudogene TRBV3-2) and TRBJ1-5; D is possibly TRBD1 (6 bases). This CDR3 is built from 15 residues. Per the germline V gene, CDR1 is LGHDT and CDR2 is YNNKEL (reference sequence). The V and J ends lost 2 bases and 5 bases respectively, with 13 bases between them. The CDR3 DNA sequence: TGTGCCAGCAGCCAATCCCAGGGGTCTCATCAGCCCCAGCATTTT. Its translation is CASSQSQGSHQPQHF.

This clone was seen a few times. The rearrangement links TRBV5-1 to TRBJ1-6; TRBD1 matches at 8 bases. Germline loops: CDR1 SGHRS, CDR2 YFSETQ. The CDR3 length is 16 residues. V shed 4 bases, J shed 1 base, and the junction held 4 bases outside the gene matches. The CDR3 loop reads CASSTGDRSYNSPLHF. The CDR3 nucleotides read TGCGCCAGCAGCACCGGGGACAGGTCCTATAATTCACCCCTCCACTTT.

V gene TRBV28 combines with J gene TRBJ2-3, with 7 nucleotides matching TRBD2. The CDR3 is made up of 14 amino acids. V dropped 6 bases and J dropped 4; count of bases not matched to a gene: 7. The V gene's germline CDR1 is MDHEN and CDR2 SYDVKM. The CDR3: CASSKQGGADTQYF. CDR3 nucleotides: TGTGCCAGCAGCAAGCAGGGAGGGGCAGATACGCAGTATTTT.

CDR3 nucleotides: TGTGCCAGTAGTATTCCCGGACGGAGTCGAGGCTACACCTTC. Protein sequence: CASSIPGRSRGYTF. V gene TRBV19 combines with J gene TRBJ1-2; D uncertain. The CDR3 loop spans 14 amino acids. Germline CDR1 and CDR2: LNHDA and SQIVND (reference sequence). Between the trimmed V and J ends, which lost 3 bases and 8 bases, there was a span of 16 bases.

The V and J genes are TRBV6-5 and TRBJ1-6; D possibly corresponds to TRBD1 (5 bases). V lost 7 bases and J lost 7, with 8 bases in between. Germline assignment: CDR1 MNHEY and CDR2 SVGAGI. The CDR3 extends over 12 amino acids. CDR3: CASNRNNSPLHF. The CDR3 bases are TGTGCCAGCAACAGGAACAATTCACCCCTCCACTTT.

The genes are TRBV6-4 and TRBJ2-2, with TRBD2 identical over 11 bases. The V gene's germline CDR1 is MRHNA and CDR2 SNTAGT. J was trimmed by 7 bases and V by 4 bases; bases with no gene match: 5. The CDR3 covers 15 residues. The CDR3 spells CASSGLAGSGGELFF. The CDR3 DNA reads as TGTGCCAGCAGTGGACTAGCGGGGTCCGGCGGGGAGCTGTTTTTT.

V and J are TRBV5-1 and TRBJ1-1, with unresolved D. Germline lookup yields CDR1 SGHRS and CDR2 YFSETQ. CDR3 size: 15 residues. Trimming pared 1 base from V and 1 base from J, leaving 11 bases between. The CDR3 region has the DNA TGCGCCAGCAGCTTGAATACTGGGTCGAACACTGAAGCTTTCTTT. Amino acid sequence: CASSLNTGSNTEAFF.

The V call is TRBV5-1, the J call TRBJ1-6; 7 nucleotides match TRBD1. The CDR3 runs 13 residues. Germline-derived CDR1 and CDR2 are SGHRS and YFSETQ. After removal of 5 bases from V and 5 bases from J, the junction contained 1 base not matched to a gene. The CDR3 loop is CASRTGDNSPLHF. CDR3 nucleotide sequence: TGCGCCAGCAGAACAGGGGATAATTCACCCCTCCACTTT.